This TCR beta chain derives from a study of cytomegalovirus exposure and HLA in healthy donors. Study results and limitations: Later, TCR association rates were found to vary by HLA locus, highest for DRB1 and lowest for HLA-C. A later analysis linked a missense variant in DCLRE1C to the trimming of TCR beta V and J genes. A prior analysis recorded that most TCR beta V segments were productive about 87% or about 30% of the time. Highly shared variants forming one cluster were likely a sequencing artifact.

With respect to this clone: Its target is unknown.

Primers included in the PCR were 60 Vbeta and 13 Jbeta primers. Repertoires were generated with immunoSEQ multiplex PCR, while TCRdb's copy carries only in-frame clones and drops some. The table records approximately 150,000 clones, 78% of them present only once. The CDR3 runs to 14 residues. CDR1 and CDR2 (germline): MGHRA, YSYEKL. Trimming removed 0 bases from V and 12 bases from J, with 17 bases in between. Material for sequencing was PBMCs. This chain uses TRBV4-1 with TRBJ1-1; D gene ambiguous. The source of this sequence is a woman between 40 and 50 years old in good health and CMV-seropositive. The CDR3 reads CASSQDRRARVSFF. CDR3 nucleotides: TGCGCCAGCAGCCAAGATCGGAGGGCGCGGGTGTCTTTCTTT.